The T cell receptor beta chain under discussion was sequenced for a study of patients and donors after allogeneic stem cell transplantation. TCRdb reprocessed the RT-PCR reads with MiXCR, giving one entry per CDR3 protein. The table has 200,000 to 250,000 distinct CDR3 sequences, roughly an eighth seen once. This clonotype was seen ten or more times. The CDR3 consists of 15 residues. V lost 1 base, J lost 3 bases, and 13 bases lay in between. From germline, CDR1 is SGHDT and CDR2 YYEEEE. Sequenced input: blood, either unsorted or a sorted T cell fraction (not recorded which). The J gene is TRBJ1-2, the V gene TRBV5-6, with TRBD1 as a possible D gene (5 bases). The sequence came from a human donor who was either an allogeneic HSCT recipient or a stem cell or donor lymphocyte infusion donor (not recorded which). It is not recorded whose cells these are; they may come from a transplant donor. The CDR3 DNA follows: TGTGCCAGCAGCTTGCTCCCAGGGATTGACTATGGCTACACCTTC. Protein sequence: CASSLLPGIDYGYTF.